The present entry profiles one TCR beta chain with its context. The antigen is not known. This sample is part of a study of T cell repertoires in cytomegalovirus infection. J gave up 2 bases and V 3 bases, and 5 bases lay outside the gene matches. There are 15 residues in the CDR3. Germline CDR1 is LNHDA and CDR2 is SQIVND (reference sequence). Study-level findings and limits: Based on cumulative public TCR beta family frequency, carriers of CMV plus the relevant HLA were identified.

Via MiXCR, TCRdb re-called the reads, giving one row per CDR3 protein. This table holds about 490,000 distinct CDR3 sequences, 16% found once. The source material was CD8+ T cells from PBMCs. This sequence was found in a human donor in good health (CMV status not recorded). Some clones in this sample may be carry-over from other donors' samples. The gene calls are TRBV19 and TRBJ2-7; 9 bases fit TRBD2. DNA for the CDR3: TGTGCCAGTAGTATTAGCGGGAGAGGAACCTACGAGCAGTACTTC. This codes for CASSISGRGTYEQYF.